This T cell receptor beta chain was profiled in a study of T cell repertoires in cytomegalovirus infection. Study-level results: Summed frequency of public TCR beta families distinguished CMV carriers with the relevant HLA.

TCRdb analysed the reads with MiXCR anew, one entry per CDR3 protein. The table has about 310,000 distinct CDR3 sequences, about a sixth seen once. A note on this clonotype: Its cognate antigen is unknown.

V lost 4 bases, J lost 4 bases, and 9 bases stayed unmatched. The CDR3 spans 16 residues. Per the germline V gene, CDR1 is SGHVS and CDR2 is FNYEAQ. The rearrangement links TRBV7-6 to TRBJ2-3, with 9 bases matching TRBD1. Sequencing was done on a sample of PBMCs. The receptor comes from a human donor in good health (CMV status not recorded). Some clones in this sample may be carry-over from other donors' samples. CDR3 DNA sequence: TGTGCCAGCAGCTCCCGGGACAGGGAGGAGGCAGATACGCAGTATTTT. Its protein is CASSSRDREEADTQYF.